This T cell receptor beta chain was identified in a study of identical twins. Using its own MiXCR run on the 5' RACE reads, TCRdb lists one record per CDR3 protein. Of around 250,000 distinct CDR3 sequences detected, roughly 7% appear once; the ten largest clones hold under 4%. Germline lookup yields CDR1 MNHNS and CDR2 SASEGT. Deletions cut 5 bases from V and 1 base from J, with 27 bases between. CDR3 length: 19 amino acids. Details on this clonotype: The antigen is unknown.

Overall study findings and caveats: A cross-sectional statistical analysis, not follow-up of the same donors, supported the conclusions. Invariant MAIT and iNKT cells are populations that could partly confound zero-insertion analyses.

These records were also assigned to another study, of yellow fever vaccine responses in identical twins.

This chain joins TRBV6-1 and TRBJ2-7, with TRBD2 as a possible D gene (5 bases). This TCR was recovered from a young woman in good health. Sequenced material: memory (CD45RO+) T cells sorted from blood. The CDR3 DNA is TGTGCCAGCAGTCGGGCCTTCTTAACGATTCGGGGAATTTCCTACGAGCAGTACTTC. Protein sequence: CASSRAFLTIRGISYEQYF.